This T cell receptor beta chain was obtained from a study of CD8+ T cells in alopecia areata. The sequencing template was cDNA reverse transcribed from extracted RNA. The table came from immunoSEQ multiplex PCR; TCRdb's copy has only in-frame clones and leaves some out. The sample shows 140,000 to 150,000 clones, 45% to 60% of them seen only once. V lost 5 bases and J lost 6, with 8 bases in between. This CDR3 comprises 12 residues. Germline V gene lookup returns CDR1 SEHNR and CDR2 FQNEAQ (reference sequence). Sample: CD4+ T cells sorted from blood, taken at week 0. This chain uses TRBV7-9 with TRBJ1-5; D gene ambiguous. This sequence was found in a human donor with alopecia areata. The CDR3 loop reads CASSPMGQPQHF. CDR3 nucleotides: TGTGCCAGCAGCCCCATGGGTCAGCCCCAGCATTTT.